Presented here are 25 T cell receptor beta chains from one specimen sequenced in a study of T-cell reconstitution after alpha-beta-depleted transplantation in children. Library preparation (for TCRbeta) was performed with unique molecular identifiers. TCRdb passed the PCR reads through MiXCR, listing each CDR3 protein once. The data show some 640,000 distinct CDR3 sequences, roughly 17% seen once. Sequenced material: PBMCs from the stem cell graft donor, taken from the stem cell graft. The receptors here all came from a human donor who donated a stem cell graft to a child with acute myeloid leukemia.

V and J are TRBV7-9 and TRBJ2-1, with a possible D match to TRBD1 (7 bases). Germline V gives CDR1 SEHNR, CDR2 FQNEAQ (reference sequence). V gave up 4 bases and J gave up 7 bases, with 20 bases separating them. CDR3 length equals 16 residues. DNA of the CDR3: TGTGCCAGCAGCTCGGAGGGGGCATTACACGGAAATGAGCAGTTCTTC. This codes for CASSSEGALHGNEQFF.

The table lists this clonotype with many counts. The chain has TRBV29-1 and TRBJ2-5; possibly TRBD1 or TRBD2 for D (6 bases each). The ends were cut back, 8 bases at V and 1 base at J, with 20 bases in the middle. The germline V gene encodes CDR1 SQVTM and CDR2 ANQGSEA. This CDR3 is 15 amino acids long. CDR3 DNA sequence: TGCAGCACCATTAGGGGGGCGGGGCCCCAAGAGACCCAGTACTTC. Its translation is CSTIRGAGPQETQYF.

J is TRBJ2-4 and V is TRBV5-1; D may match TRBD1 or TRBD2 (5 bases each). The CDR3 sequence is 15 residues long. Germline V gives CDR1 SGHRS, CDR2 YFSETQ. The V end lost 3 bases, the J end lost 9 bases, and 19 bases lay between the germline ends. The CDR3 protein is CASSWTEQKRGIQYF. The CDR3 coding sequence is TGCGCCAGCAGCTGGACGGAACAGAAGAGGGGCATTCAGTACTTC. Full variable domain (missing parts from reference TRBV5-1 and TRBJ2-4): KAGVTQTPRYLIKTRGQQVTLSCSPISGHRSVSWYQQTPGQGLQFLFEYFSETQRNKGNFPGRFSGRQFSNSRSEMNVSTLELGDSALYLCASSWTEQKRGIQYFGAGTRLSVL.

This rearrangement joins TRBV9 to TRBJ2-1; D may match TRBD1 or TRBD2 (6 bases each). CDR3 length: 18 amino acids. Germline V CDR1 and CDR2: SGDLS, YYNGEE. The V gene lost 0 bases and the J gene lost 4 bases, with 20 bases spanning the gap. CDR3 region: CASSVAGGPGALYNEQFF. The CDR3 DNA is TGTGCCAGCAGCGTAGCTGGGGGGCCTGGGGCCCTTTACAATGAGCAGTTCTTC. Together with reference TRBV9 and TRBJ2-1, the CDR3 gives the full variable domain: DSGVTQTPKHLITATGQRVTLRCSPRSGDLSVYWYQQSLDQGLQFLIQYYNGEERAKGNILERFSAQQFPDLHSELNLSSLELGDSALYFCASSVAGGPGALYNEQFFGPGTRLTVL.

The chain links TRBV7-9 to TRBJ1-1; D is ambiguous. There are 13 residues in the CDR3. CDR1 is SEHNR and CDR2 is FQNEAQ in the germline V gene (reference sequence). Trimming stripped 5 bases from V and 1 base from J, with 8 bases between. The CDR3 DNA reads as TGTGCCAGCAGCCCACTTACGAACACTGAAGCTTTCTTT. It codes for CASSPLTNTEAFF.

The sample holds a few counts of this clonotype. The J gene is TRBJ2-7, the V gene TRBV7-8; 10 nucleotides align to TRBD2. The CDR3 loop spans 16 amino acids. V lost 1 base to trimming and J lost 3 bases; unmatched junction nucleotides: 6. Germline CDR1 SGHVS, CDR2 FQNEAQ. The CDR3 sequence: CASSLVTGLAVYEQYF. CDR3 in DNA: TGTGCCAGCAGCTTAGTGACAGGACTAGCGGTCTACGAGCAGTACTTC.

This clonotype came up many times. The rearrangement links TRBV4-3 to TRBJ2-5; perhaps TRBD2 as D (6 bases). Trimming stripped 1 base from V and 5 bases from J, with 14 bases between. Germline V gene lookup returns CDR1 LGHNA and CDR2 YSLEER. The CDR3 is made up of 15 amino acids. The CDR3 coding sequence is TGCGCCAGCAGCCAAGCCCCGACTAGGAGGGAGACCCAGTACTTC. Its translation: CASSQAPTRRETQYF.

This clonotype appeared many times. This chain joins TRBV29-1 and TRBJ1-2; no clear D gene. Germline assignment: CDR1 SQVTM and CDR2 ANQGSEA. This CDR3 has 15 residues. V lost 0 bases and J 4 bases, leaving 15 bases between the germline ends. The CDR3 loop is CSVEDLFDVGYGYTF. DNA of the CDR3: TGCAGCGTTGAAGATCTTTTTGACGTGGGCTATGGCTACACCTTC. The full variable domain, rest sourced from reference TRBV29-1 and TRBJ1-2, is SAVISQKPSRDICQRGTSLTIQCQVDSQVTMMFWYRQQPGQSLTLIATANQGSEATYESGFVIDKFPISRPNLTFSTLTVSNMSPEDSSIYLCSVEDLFDVGYGYTFGSGTRLTVV.

This clonotype showed up many times. CDR3 in DNA: TGCAGTGCTAGAGCCGGGACAGGGGAATCCTACGAGCAGTACTTC. Residues: CSARAGTGESYEQYF. The V and J genes are TRBV20-1 and TRBJ2-7; TRBD1 agrees at 10 bases. The trim removed 1 base at V and 1 base at J, leaving 4 bases unmatched. Germline CDR1 reads DFQATT; CDR2 reads SNEGSKA (reference sequence). This CDR3 comprises 15 residues.

This sequence joins TRBV7-9 and TRBJ1-6; D ambiguous. CDR1 SEHNR and CDR2 FQNEAQ come from the germline V gene (reference sequence). Trimming stripped 5 bases from V and 8 bases from J, with 19 bases between. The CDR3 is made up of 16 amino acids. The CDR3 DNA sequence: TGTGCCAGCAGCGCCAAGCTCCTTCTAGGGTATTCACCCCTCCACTTT. This encodes CASSAKLLLGYSPLHF.

This clonotype was detected a few times. The V and J genes are TRBV27 and TRBJ2-2; 8 bases are shared with TRBD1. The junction had 6 bases not matched to a gene; V was cut back by 6 bases and J by 6 bases. CDR3 length: 14 amino acids. Germline V gene lookup returns CDR1 MNHEY and CDR2 SMNVEV (reference sequence). CDR3 residues: CASSPDRESGELFF. The CDR3 DNA sequence: TGTGCCAGCAGCCCGGACAGGGAATCCGGGGAGCTGTTTTTT.

This clonotype was seen at least ten times. V is TRBV20-1 and J is TRBJ2-7; TRBD2 aligns across 15 bases. The CDR3 runs 16 residues. Germline V gene sequence: CDR1 DFQATT, CDR2 SNEGSKA (reference sequence). The V and J ends lost 4 bases and 5 bases, in that order; junction bases with no gene match: 9. CDR3 in DNA: TGCAGTGCTACTGATCCGGGACTAGCGGGGGGCGACGAGCAGTACTTC. Amino acids: CSATDPGLAGGDEQYF.

The table lists this clonotype with many counts. This chain connects TRBV20-1 to TRBJ1-6, with D unclear. V was pared by 3 bases and J by 8 bases, with 17 bases between. In germline, CDR1 is DFQATT, CDR2 SNEGSKA (reference sequence). This CDR3 spans 15 amino acids. CDR3 sequence: CSASAVKGFDSPLHF. In DNA form, the CDR3 reads TGCAGTGCTAGTGCCGTGAAGGGATTCGATTCACCCCTCCACTTT.

This clonotype has at least ten counts. The rearrangement joins TRBV12-3 or TRBV12-4 to TRBJ2-7, with TRBD2 identical over 10 bases. Losses at the gene ends were 9 bases for V and 3 bases for J; bases not matched to a gene: 11. The length of the CDR3 is 15 residues. CDR3 nucleotides: TGTGCCAGTAGTCCTAGTAGCGGGGGGAACTACGAGCAGTACTTC. Its protein is CASSPSSGGNYEQYF.

This clonotype was recorded many times. This chain joins TRBV20-1 and TRBJ2-7; D possibly uses TRBD1 or TRBD2 (5 bases each). CDR1 and CDR2 (germline): DFQATT, SNEGSKA (reference sequence). The CDR3 runs to 14 residues. Trimming cost V 5 bases and J 5 bases, with 19 bases left between them. The CDR3 sequence: CSASRGPRGDEQYF. The CDR3, as DNA: TGCAGTGCTTCCCGGGGACCCCGGGGTGACGAGCAGTACTTC.

There are many counts of this clonotype. The rearrangement joins TRBV12-3 or TRBV12-4 to TRBJ1-3; D is unclear. This CDR3 is built from 15 residues. Trimming removed 7 bases from V and 0 bases from J, with 13 bases in between. In nucleotides, the CDR3 is TGTGCCAGCACCCTGAGGACCAACTCTGGAAACACCATATATTTT. Its protein product is CASTLRTNSGNTIYF.

The chain is built from TRBV30 and TRBJ2-2; 12 bases fit TRBD2. V lost 7 bases and J lost 6; bases outside the gene matches: 6. Germline V gene sequence: CDR1 GTSNPN, CDR2 SVGIG (reference sequence). The CDR3 contains 14 residues. DNA of the CDR3: TGTGCCTCCCGACTAGCGGGGGTTCCCGGGGAGCTGTTTTTT. Residues: CASRLAGVPGELFF.

In this sample, this clonotype turned up many times. This rearrangement joins TRBV12-5 to TRBJ2-7; 8 nucleotides match TRBD1. Germline assignment: CDR1 LGHNT and CDR2 FRNRAP. The V gene end was trimmed by 5 bases and the J gene end by 3 bases; junction bases not matched to a gene: 3. CDR3 length equals 13 residues. CDR3 amino acids: CASGAGQGYEQYF. The CDR3 DNA is TGTGCTAGTGGTGCCGGACAGGGCTACGAGCAGTACTTC.

This clonotype was observed at least ten times. The V gene is TRBV20-1, the J gene TRBJ1-5; 7 bases map to TRBD1. CDR1 is DFQATT, CDR2 SNEGSKA, per germline (reference sequence). CDR3 length: 15 amino acids. The junction had 5 bases not matched to a gene; V was cut back by 1 base and J by 2 bases. The CDR3 sequence: CSARGQGPGNQPQHF. CDR3 coding DNA: TGCAGTGCTAGAGGACAGGGCCCTGGCAATCAGCCCCAGCATTTT.

This sequence joins TRBV7-9 and TRBJ2-1; D perhaps matches TRBD2 (5 bases). V lost 6 bases and J 7 bases, leaving 16 bases between the germline ends. Germline CDR1 and CDR2: SEHNR and FQNEAQ (reference sequence). This CDR3 has 14 residues. The CDR3 region has the DNA TGTGCCAGCAGACTCCGGGAAGTTGGGAATGAGCAGTTCTTC. Its protein product is CASRLREVGNEQFF.

This clonotype came up a few times. The V call is TRBV20-1, the J call TRBJ2-4; TRBD2 aligns across 11 bases. Germline V gives CDR1 DFQATT, CDR2 SNEGSKA (reference sequence). The CDR3 has 17 residues. V lost 1 base and J lost 0; bases outside the gene matches: 5. The CDR3 DNA follows: TGCAGTGCTAGAGTTAGCGGGGGGGCCGGAGCCAAAAACATTCAGTACTTC. Its translation is CSARVSGGAGAKNIQYF.

The rearrangement uses TRBV6-5 and TRBJ1-2; the D is unclear. Germline V gene data show CDR1 as MNHEY and CDR2 as SVGAGI. CDR3 length equals 15 residues. Trimming removed 2 bases from V and 0 bases from J, with 10 bases in between. The CDR3 DNA sequence: TGTGCCAGCAGTTACAAGGGAACCTCTAACTATGGCTACACCTTC. Residues: CASSYKGTSNYGYTF.

This clonotype was recorded a few times. The chain recombines TRBV15 with TRBJ1-5; possibly TRBD1 for D (6 bases). V was clipped by 0 bases and J by 7 bases, with 13 bases between them. CDR1 and CDR2 from the germline V gene are LNHNV and YYDKDF (reference sequence). CDR3 length: 15 amino acids. CDR3 region: CATSRDLAGEQPQHF. CDR3 sequence (DNA): TGTGCCACCAGCAGAGATTTGGCAGGGGAACAGCCCCAGCATTTT.

This clonotype occurred a few times. The J gene is TRBJ2-1, the V gene TRBV11-2, with 9 bases aligning to TRBD2. The CDR3 spans 16 residues. Trimming took 5 bases from V and 3 from J; bases not matched to a gene: 8. Germline V lookup: CDR1 SGHAT, CDR2 FQNNGV. The CDR3 DNA is TGTGCCAGCAGCCCGAGAGGTAGCGGGGGCTACAATGAGCAGTTCTTC. Its protein product is CASSPRGSGGYNEQFF.

This clonotype was observed a handful of times. J is TRBJ1-5 and V is TRBV7-9; D ambiguous. V was shortened by 2 bases and J by 0 bases, with 14 bases between the two germline ends. The CDR3 covers 17 residues. The germline V gene encodes CDR1 SEHNR and CDR2 FQNEAQ (reference sequence). The CDR3 DNA reads as TGTGCCAGCAGCTTAAGAGGCAGTCCCTATAGCAATCAGCCCCAGCATTTT. Residues: CASSLRGSPYSNQPQHF.